This TCR beta chain is drawn from a study of siplizumab effects on memory and regulatory T cells. Germline-derived CDR1 and CDR2 are WNHNN and SYGVQD (reference sequence). V lost 2 bases to trimming and J lost 7 bases, with 17 bases between them. This CDR3 region has 15 residues. The method was immunoSEQ multiplex PCR; TCRdb's version includes in-frame clones alone and lacks a portion of them. The data show roughly 68,000 clones, around 96% seen once. The clonotype comes from a human donor in good health. Sequencing input: naive CD8+ T cells sorted from blood. The V and J genes are TRBV10-1 and TRBJ1-2, with D possibly matching TRBD1 (6 bases). DNA for the CDR3: TGCGCCAGCAGTGAGGCTCGAGCAGGGGAGGTTGGCTACACCTTC. Its translation is CASSEARAGEVGYTF.